This TCR beta chain was identified during a study of spatial heterogeneity in lung cancer. The time point was: sample taken at primary tumor resection. The input material, whole RNA from tumor, nontumor lung or frozen PBMC, was sequenced unsorted. The donors comprised some 70 untreated early-stage non-small cell lung cancer patients. Many counts were recorded for this clonotype. Within a library made for alpha chains, this beta chain is off target, and its count is uninformative. Every TCR cDNA molecule bore its own unique molecular identifier. TCRdb re-derived calls from the 5' RACE reads in MiXCR, one entry per CDR3 protein. The sample lists under 8,000 distinct CDR3 sequences, more than 5.5% seen once, with 9% in the top ten. The receptor comes from a female donor with early-stage non-small cell lung cancer. This specimen was normal lung tissue next to the tumor, taken at surgery.

CDR3 sequence reads: CASSAIGEGSYNEQFF. CDR3 DNA: TGCGCCAGCAGCGCCATAGGGGAGGGGTCCTACAATGAGCAGTTCTTC. The chain couples TRBV5-1 to TRBJ2-1, with TRBD2 matching over 7 bases. The CDR3 runs 16 residues. The trim removed 4 bases at V and 1 base at J, leaving 8 bases unmatched. Germline loops: CDR1 SGHRS, CDR2 YFSETQ. Supplemented by reference TRBV5-1 and TRBJ2-1, the full variable domain reads KAGVTQTPRYLIKTRGQQVTLSCSPISGHRSVSWYQQTPGQGLQFLFEYFSETQRNKGNFPGRFSGRQFSNSRSEMNVSTLELGDSALYLCASSAIGEGSYNEQFFGPGTRLTVL.